The rows below give T cell receptor beta chains drawn from one sample of a study of CD8+CD57+ T cells in acquired aplastic anemia. TCRdb redid the calling of the reads with MiXCR, one entry per CDR3 protein. The repertoire holds 62,000 or so distinct CDR3 sequences, with almost 55% as singletons. Material: sorted CD4+, CD8+, or CD8+CD57+ T cells (not recorded which) from PBMCs. Receptor source: a human donor in good health, serving as a control. The CDR3 runs from the conserved cysteine through the conserved F or W. A D gene is named only where the DNA matches it firmly. The size entry is marked missing in some rows and otherwise reads once, few, many or a size class.

few	TRBJ1-1	.	TRBV20-1	TGCAGTGCTAGAGACAGCGTCGGCACTGAAGCTTTCTTT	CSARDSVGTEAFF
many	TRBJ1-5	.	TRBV6-4	TGTGCCAGCAGTACGGACGGTTATAGCAATCAGCCCCAGCATTTT	CASSTDGYSNQPQHF
many	TRBJ1-4	.	TRBV13	TGTGCCAGCAGCTCCAGGGTCTCCGTTGATGAAAAACTGTTTTTT	CASSSRVSVDEKLFF
.	TRBJ1-3	.	TRBV15	TGTGCCACCAGCAGACCCTCTGGAAACACCATATATTTT	CATSRPSGNTIYF
.	TRBJ2-1	TRBD1	TRBV10-3	TGTGCCGCCACGCTTGAACAGGGGAACGAGCAGTTCTTC	CAATLEQGNEQFF
.	TRBJ2-5	TRBD1	TRBV20-1	TGCAGTGCTAGAGACCGGGACAGGGGATGGGAGACCCAGTACTTC	CSARDRDRGWETQYF
many	TRBJ2-7	TRBD2	TRBV6-1	TGTGCCAGCAGTGAAGCTATCCTAGCGGGAGTACCCTACGAGCAGTACTTC	CASSEAILAGVPYEQYF
.	TRBJ2-1	TRBD1	TRBV15	TGTGCCACAGACGGACAGGGAGGCCATGAGCAGTTCTTC	CATDGQGGHEQFF
medium-sized	TRBJ2-1	.	TRBV19	TGTGCCAGTAGTATGTCCAGCAATGAGCAGTTCTTC	CASSMSSNEQFF
.	TRBJ1-3	TRBD1	TRBV7-8	TGTGCCAGCACCGGACCGACAGGGGCTGGAAACACCATATATTTT	CASTGPTGAGNTIYF
many	TRBJ2-7	TRBD1	TRBV12-5	TGTGCTAGTGGTTTGCCCCAGGAGGACAGGGGATCCCATAACTCCTACGAGCAGTACTTC	CASGLPQEDRGSHNSYEQYF
many	TRBJ2-3	.	TRBV5-4	TGTGCCAGCAGCTTGGGAGTTTGGGCGGGCTCGGGGAGCACAGATACGCAGTATTTT	CASSLGVWAGSGSTDTQYF
medium-sized	TRBJ2-3	.	TRBV2	TGTGCCAGCAGTGACACGACAGATACGCAGTATTTT	CASSDTTDTQYF
.	TRBJ1-1	.	TRBV24-1	TGTGCCACCAGTGAAGGCAGGGGAGAAGCTTTCTTT	CATSEGRGEAFF
.	TRBJ1-3	.	TRBV6-1	TGTGCCAGCAGCAGCCTTACAGTAATCGGTGGAAACACCATATATTTT	CASSSLTVIGGNTIYF
.	TRBJ1-1	.	TRBV5-6	TGTGCCAGCAGCCTCGCACACAGGATGAACACTGAAGCTTTCTTT	CASSLAHRMNTEAFF
.	TRBJ2-7	TRBD1	TRBV20-1	TGCAGTGCCGACAGGGGACTGGCCTACGAGCAGTACTTC	CSADRGLAYEQYF
many	TRBJ1-5	.	TRBV7-2	TGTGCCAGCAGCTCACGGACAGGCAATCAGCCCCAGCATTTT	CASSSRTGNQPQHF
.	TRBJ1-6	TRBD1	TRBV24-1	TGTGCCACCAGTGTAAGAACAGGGGGTTATAATTCACCCCTCCACTTT	CATSVRTGGYNSPLHF
.	TRBJ1-1	.	TRBV24-1	TGTGCCACCAGTGACACAGGGCAGCTAGCGAACACTGAAGCTTTCTTT	CATSDTGQLANTEAFF
many	TRBJ2-6	.	TRBV7-3	TGTGCCAGCAGGTCACCTTTGGGGGCTGGGGCCAACGTCCTGACTTTC	CASRSPLGAGANVLTF
.	TRBJ1-4	.	TRBV30	TGTGCCTGGAGCGCTATTGGCCTTGGAGAAGAACTGTTTTTT	CAWSAIGLGEELFF
many	TRBJ2-7	.	TRBV19	TGTGCCAGTAGTATTCTTCCTTCGAGCTCCTACGAGCAGTACTTC	CASSILPSSSYEQYF
many	TRBJ2-1	.	TRBV6-2/TRBV6-3	TGTGCCAGCACTCTGGGGTGGGTCAGGGATGAGCAGTTCTTC	CASTLGWVRDEQFF
many	TRBJ1-3	.	TRBV20-1	TGCAGTGCTAGAACCCTCTCTGGAAACACCATATATTTT	CSARTLSGNTIYF
.	TRBJ2-5	TRBD2	TRBV11-1	TGTGCCAGCAGCGACGGGGAACTAGCGGGGGCGTGGCAAGAGACCCAGTACTTC	CASSDGELAGAWQETQYF
.	TRBJ2-3	.	TRBV5-4	TGTGCCAGCAGCTTTGGGGGGCGGAGCACAGATACGCAGTATTTT	CASSFGGRSTDTQYF
.	TRBJ2-1	.	TRBV27	TGTGCCAGCAGTTTAAGGGGCGGTGAGCAGTTCTTC	CASSLRGGEQFF
.	TRBJ1-2	.	TRBV6-1	TGTGCCAGCAGTGCAGTCGGTGGCTACACCTTC	CASSAVGGYTF
many	TRBJ1-6	.	TRBV14	TGTGCCAGCAGCCGATGGGAGAGCTCCTATAATTCACCCCTCCACTTT	CASSRWESSYNSPLHF
.	TRBJ1-1	.	TRBV11-3	TGTGCCAGCAGCTTGTCAGCGACGGAGAACACTGAAGCTTTCTTT	CASSLSATENTEAFF
.	TRBJ1-1	.	TRBV20-1	TGCAGTGCTAGCAGAGAGGAGTCGAACACTAAAGCTTTCTTT	CSASREESNTKAFF
.	TRBJ1-1	TRBD1	TRBV5-6	TGTGCCAGCAGCCGTCCTCCGGGACAGCTAATGAACACTGAAGCTTTCTTT	CASSRPPGQLMNTEAFF
.	TRBJ2-7	.	TRBV15	TGTGCCACCAGCAGGGACACAGGGTACTACGAGCAGTACTTC	CATSRDTGYYEQYF
many	TRBJ2-7	TRBD2	TRBV4-1	TGCGCCAGCAGCCAAGCGGGACTAGCGCCCTACGAGCAGTACTTC	CASSQAGLAPYEQYF
many	TRBJ1-1	.	TRBV11-2	TGTGCCAGCCCGAACCCAGGCCGTTACACTGAAGCTTTCTTT	CASPNPGRYTEAFF
.	TRBJ1-1	.	TRBV24-1	TGTGCCACCAGTGATTCTCTTGGGACTGAAGCTTTCTTT	CATSDSLGTEAFF
many	TRBJ2-3	TRBD2	TRBV6-5	TGTGCCAGCAGTTACTCGGGTAGCGGGGGTAGCACAGATACGCAGTATTTT	CASSYSGSGGSTDTQYF
once	TRBJ2-7	.	TRBV24-1	TGTGCCACCAGTCCAACGACGACAGGGAGGAACGAGCAGTACTTC	CATSPTTTGRNEQYF
once	TRBJ1-5	.	TRBV20-1	TGCAGTGCTAAAGCCGTGGGCTATAGCAATCAGCCCCAGCATTTT	CSAKAVGYSNQPQHF
many	TRBJ1-1	.	TRBV4-2	TGTGCCAGCAGCCAAGATCTGGTGAACACTGAAGCTTTCTTT	CASSQDLVNTEAFF
.	TRBJ1-3	.	TRBV20-1	TGCAGTGCCGTCGGAGATCTCTCTGGAAACACCATATATTTT	CSAVGDLSGNTIYF
.	TRBJ2-7	TRBD1	TRBV2	TGTGCCAGCAGTGCGGACAGGGTGAACGAGCAGTACTTC	CASSADRVNEQYF
few	TRBJ1-2	.	TRBV29-1	TGCAGCGCCCTGAACCCGGTCCGGGGGATAGACTATGGCTACACCTTC	CSALNPVRGIDYGYTF
many	TRBJ2-7	TRBD1	TRBV20-1	TGCAGTGCTAGAGGTCGGGGACAGTTGTACGAGCAGTACTTC	CSARGRGQLYEQYF
.	TRBJ2-3	.	TRBV2	TGTGCCAGCAGTGATCCCGGGACTGGAGATACGCAGTATTTT	CASSDPGTGDTQYF
.	TRBJ1-2	.	TRBV9	TGTGCCAGCAGCCCGGGGGCTGGCTATGGCTACACCTTC	CASSPGAGYGYTF
many	TRBJ2-3	.	TRBV6-1	TGTGCCAGCAGTGAAGGAGTCGGGGGGACAACTAGCACAGATACGCAGTATTTT	CASSEGVGGTTSTDTQYF
many	TRBJ1-1	.	TRBV19	TGTGCCAGTAGTGCGGACATTTACACTGAAGCTTTCTTT	CASSADIYTEAFF
many	TRBJ2-7	.	TRBV11-2	TGTGCCAGCAGCTTTCACGGGGCGAAGCAGTACTTC	CASSFHGAKQYF
.	TRBJ2-3	TRBD2	TRBV7-8	TGTGCCAGCAGCCCCCAGCGGGGGCCGGCAGATACGCAGTATTTT	CASSPQRGPADTQYF
many	TRBJ1-1	.	TRBV7-9	TGTGCCAGCAGCTTAGCATTGTCTGTAGGGAACACTGAAGCTTTCTTT	CASSLALSVGNTEAFF
.	TRBJ1-2	.	TRBV5-4	TGTGCCAGCAGCTTGGGAGCTAACTATGGCTACACCTTC	CASSLGANYGYTF
once	TRBJ2-7	TRBD1	TRBV2	TGTGCCAGCGGGAAGACAGGGAACGAGCAGTACTTC	CASGKTGNEQYF
.	TRBJ1-2	TRBD1	TRBV7-3	TGTGCCAGCAGCCAAGGACAGGGATATGGCTACACCTTC	CASSQGQGYGYTF